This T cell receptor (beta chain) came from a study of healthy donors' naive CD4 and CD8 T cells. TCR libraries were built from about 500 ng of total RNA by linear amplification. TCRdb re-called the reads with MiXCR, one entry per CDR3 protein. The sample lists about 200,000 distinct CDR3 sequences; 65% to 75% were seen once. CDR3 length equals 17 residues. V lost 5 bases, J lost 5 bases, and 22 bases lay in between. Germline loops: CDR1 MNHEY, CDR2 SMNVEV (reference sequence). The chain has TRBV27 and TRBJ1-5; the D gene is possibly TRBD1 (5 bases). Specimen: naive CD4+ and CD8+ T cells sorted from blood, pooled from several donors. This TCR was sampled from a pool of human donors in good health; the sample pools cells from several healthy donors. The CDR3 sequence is CASSIPRDLRRDQPQHF. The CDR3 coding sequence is TGTGCCAGCAGTATCCCTAGGGACCTACGTCGGGATCAGCCCCAGCATTTT.